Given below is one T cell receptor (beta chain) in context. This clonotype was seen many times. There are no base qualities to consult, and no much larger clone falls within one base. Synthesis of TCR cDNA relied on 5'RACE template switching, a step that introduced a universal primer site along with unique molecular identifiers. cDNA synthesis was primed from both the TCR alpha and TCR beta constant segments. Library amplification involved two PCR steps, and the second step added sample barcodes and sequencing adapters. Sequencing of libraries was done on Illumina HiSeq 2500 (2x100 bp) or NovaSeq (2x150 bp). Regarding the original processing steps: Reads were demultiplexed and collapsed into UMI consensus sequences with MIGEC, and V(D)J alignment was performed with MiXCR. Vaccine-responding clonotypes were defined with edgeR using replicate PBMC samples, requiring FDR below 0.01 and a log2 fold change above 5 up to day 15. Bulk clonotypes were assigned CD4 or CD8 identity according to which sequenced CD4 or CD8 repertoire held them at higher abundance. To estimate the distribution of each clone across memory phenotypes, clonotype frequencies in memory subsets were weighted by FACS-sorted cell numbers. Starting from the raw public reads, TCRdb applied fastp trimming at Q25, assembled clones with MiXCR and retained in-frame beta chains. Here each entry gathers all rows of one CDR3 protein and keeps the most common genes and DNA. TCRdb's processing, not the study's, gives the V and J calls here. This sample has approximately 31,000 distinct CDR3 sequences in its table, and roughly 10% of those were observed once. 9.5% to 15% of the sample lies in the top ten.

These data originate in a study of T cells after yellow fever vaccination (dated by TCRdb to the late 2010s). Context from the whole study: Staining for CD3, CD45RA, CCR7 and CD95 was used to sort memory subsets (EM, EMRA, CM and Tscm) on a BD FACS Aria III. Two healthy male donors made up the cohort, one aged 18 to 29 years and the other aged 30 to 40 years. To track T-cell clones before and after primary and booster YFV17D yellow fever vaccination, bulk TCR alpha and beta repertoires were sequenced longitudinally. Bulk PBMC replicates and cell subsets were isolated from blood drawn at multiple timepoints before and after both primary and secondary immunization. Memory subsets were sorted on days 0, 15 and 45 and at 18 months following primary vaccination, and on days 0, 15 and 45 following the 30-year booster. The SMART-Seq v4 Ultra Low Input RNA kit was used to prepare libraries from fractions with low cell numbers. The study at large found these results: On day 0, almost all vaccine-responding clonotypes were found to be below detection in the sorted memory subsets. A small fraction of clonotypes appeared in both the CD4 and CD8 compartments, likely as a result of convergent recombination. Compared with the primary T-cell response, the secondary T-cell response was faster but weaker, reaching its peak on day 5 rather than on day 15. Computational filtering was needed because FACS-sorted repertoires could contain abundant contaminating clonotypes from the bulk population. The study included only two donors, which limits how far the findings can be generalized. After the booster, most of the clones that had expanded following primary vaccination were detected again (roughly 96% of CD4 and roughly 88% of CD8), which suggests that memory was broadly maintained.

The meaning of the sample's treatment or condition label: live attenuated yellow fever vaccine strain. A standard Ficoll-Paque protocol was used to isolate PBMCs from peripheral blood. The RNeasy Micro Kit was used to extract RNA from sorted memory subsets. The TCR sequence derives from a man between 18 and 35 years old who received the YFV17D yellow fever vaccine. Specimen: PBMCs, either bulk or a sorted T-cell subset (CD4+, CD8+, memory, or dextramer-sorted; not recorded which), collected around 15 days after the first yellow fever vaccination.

The CDR3 protein: CASSQRTGGSFGELFF. The DNA sequence follows: TGTGCCAGCAGCCAACGGACAGGGGGCTCTTTCGGGGAGCTGTTTTTT. Here the chain combines TRBV7-2 and TRBJ2-2, and TRBD1 matches 11 of the central bases. The germline V gene supplies CDR1 SGHTA and CDR2 FQGNSA. The V end gives up 5 bases and the J end 7 bases, leaving 9 bases in the junction not matched to a gene. From the cysteine through the phenylalanine, the CDR3 covers 16 amino acids. The only DNA kept is the CDR3, 48 bases in frame from the first base.